The T cell receptor (beta chain) described here comes from a study of OX40 agonist ivuxolimab in advanced cancers. Deletions cut 8 bases from V and 1 base from J, with 12 bases between. Germline V gives CDR1 MNHNY, CDR2 SVGAGI (reference sequence). The CDR3 consists of 13 residues. No patient had autoimmune disease or received systemic immunosuppression. The method was immunoSEQ multiplex PCR; TCRdb's version includes in-frame clones alone and lacks a portion of them. The data hold about 6,500 clones, with around 70% observed a single time. This TCR was sampled from an adult with an advanced solid tumor such as melanoma, head and neck, liver or kidney cancer. V is TRBV6-6 and J is TRBJ2-7; tentatively, D is TRBD1 (5 bases). The sample consisted of CD4+ or CD8+ T cells sorted from blood, taken in a trial of the OX40 agonist ivuxolimab. This CDR3 reads CASAPGPSYEQYF. The CDR3 region has the DNA TGTGCCAGCGCGCCAGGGCCATCCTACGAGCAGTACTTC.